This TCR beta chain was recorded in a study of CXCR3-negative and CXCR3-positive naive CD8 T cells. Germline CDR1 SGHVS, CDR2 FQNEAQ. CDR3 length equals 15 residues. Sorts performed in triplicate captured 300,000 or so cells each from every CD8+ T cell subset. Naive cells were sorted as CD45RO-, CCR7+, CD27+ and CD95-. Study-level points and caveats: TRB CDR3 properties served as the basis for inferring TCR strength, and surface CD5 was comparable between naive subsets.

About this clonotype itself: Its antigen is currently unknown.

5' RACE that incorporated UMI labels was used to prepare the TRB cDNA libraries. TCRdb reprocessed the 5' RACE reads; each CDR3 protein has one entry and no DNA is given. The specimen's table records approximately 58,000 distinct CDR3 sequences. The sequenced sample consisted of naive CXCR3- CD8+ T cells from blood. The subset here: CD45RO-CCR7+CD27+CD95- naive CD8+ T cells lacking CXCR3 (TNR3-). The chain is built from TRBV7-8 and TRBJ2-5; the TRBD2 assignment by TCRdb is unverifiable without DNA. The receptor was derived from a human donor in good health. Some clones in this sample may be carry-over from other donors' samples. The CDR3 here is CASSLVGSGKETKYF. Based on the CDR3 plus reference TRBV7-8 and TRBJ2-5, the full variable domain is GAGVSQSPRYKVAKRGQDVALRCDPISGHVSLFWYQQALGQGPEFLTYFQNEAQLDKSGLPSDRFFAERPEGSVSTLKIQRTQQEDSAVYLCASSLVGSGKETKYFGPGTRLLVL.